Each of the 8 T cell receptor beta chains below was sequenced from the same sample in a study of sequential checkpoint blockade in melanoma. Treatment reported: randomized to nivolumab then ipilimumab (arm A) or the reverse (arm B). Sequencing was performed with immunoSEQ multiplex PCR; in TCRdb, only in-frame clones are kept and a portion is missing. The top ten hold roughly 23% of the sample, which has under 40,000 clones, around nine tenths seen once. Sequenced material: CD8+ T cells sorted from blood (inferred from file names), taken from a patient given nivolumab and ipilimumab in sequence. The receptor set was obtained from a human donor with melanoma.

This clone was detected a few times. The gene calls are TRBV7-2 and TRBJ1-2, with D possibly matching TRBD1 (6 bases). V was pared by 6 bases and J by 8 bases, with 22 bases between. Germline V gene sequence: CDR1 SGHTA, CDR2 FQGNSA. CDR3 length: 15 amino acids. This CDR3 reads CASRTGGGRVGGYTF. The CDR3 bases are TGTGCCAGCAGAACCGGGGGGGGCAGGGTGGGAGGCTACACCTTC.

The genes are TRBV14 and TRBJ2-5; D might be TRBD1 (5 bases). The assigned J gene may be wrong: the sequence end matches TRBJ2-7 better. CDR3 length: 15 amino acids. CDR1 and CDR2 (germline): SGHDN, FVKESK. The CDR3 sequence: CASSQDLDSPYEQYF. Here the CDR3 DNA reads TGTGCCAGCAGCCAAGATCTTGACAGCCCCTACGAGCAGTACTTC.

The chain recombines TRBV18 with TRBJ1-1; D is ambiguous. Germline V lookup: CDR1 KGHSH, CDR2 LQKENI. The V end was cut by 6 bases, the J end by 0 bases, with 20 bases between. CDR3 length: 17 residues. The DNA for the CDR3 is TGTGCCAGCTCGGAGGTGTACGGGCTCGATATGAACACTGAAGCTTTCTTT. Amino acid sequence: CASSEVYGLDMNTEAFF.

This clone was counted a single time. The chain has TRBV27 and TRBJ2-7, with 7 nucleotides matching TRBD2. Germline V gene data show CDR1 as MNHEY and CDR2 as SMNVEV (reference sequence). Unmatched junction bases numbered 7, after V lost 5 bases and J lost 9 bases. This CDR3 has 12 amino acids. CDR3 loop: CASSGLGTPQYF. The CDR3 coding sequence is TGTGCCAGCAGTGGACTAGGGACTCCGCAGTACTTC.

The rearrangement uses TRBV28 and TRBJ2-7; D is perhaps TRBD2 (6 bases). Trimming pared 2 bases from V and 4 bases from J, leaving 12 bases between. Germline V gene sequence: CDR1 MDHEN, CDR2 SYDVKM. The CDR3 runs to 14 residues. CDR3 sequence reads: CASSLLGGRYEQYF. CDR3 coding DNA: TGTGCCAGCAGTTTACTGGGGGGTCGGTACGAGCAGTACTTC.

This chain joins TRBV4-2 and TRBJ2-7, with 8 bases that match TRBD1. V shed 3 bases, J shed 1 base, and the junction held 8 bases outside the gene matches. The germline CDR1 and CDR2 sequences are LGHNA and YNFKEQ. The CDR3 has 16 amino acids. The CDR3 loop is CASSHPDRALSYEQYF. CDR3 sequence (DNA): TGTGCCAGCAGCCACCCGGACAGGGCCCTATCCTACGAGCAGTACTTC.

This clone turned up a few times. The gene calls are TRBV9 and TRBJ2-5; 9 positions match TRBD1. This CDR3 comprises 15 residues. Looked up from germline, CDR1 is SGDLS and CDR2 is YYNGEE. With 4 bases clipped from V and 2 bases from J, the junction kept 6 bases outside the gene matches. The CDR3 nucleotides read TGTGCCAGCAGCACATACGGACAGGGGCAAGAGACCCAGTACTTC. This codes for CASSTYGQGQETQYF. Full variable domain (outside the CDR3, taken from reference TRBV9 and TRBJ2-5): DSGVTQTPKHLITATGQRVTLRCSPRSGDLSVYWYQQSLDQGLQFLIQYYNGEERAKGNILERFSAQQFPDLHSELNLSSLELGDSALYFCASSTYGQGQETQYFGPGTRLLVL.

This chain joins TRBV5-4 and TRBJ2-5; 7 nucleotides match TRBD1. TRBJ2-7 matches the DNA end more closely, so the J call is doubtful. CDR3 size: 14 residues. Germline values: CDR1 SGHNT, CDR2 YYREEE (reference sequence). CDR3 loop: CASSIPGTVDEQYF. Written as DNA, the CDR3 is TGTGCCAGCAGCATACCCGGGACAGTAGACGAGCAGTACTTC.